This T cell receptor beta chain was recorded in a study of blood T cell repertoires in COVID-19 (dated by TCRdb to 2020 to 2022). The study in broad terms: The collaborator samples originated in the United States, Italy and Spain and spanned the acute and convalescent phases of COVID-19. The prospective study material was composed of cDNA or gDNA derived from T cells, B-cell-depleted T cells, or PBMCs. Subjects who had been exposed to COVID-19, were actively infected with it, or had recovered from it provided the deeply sampled blood TCRbeta repertoires that made up the dataset. The repertoires were released in a freely available public database intended as a resource for research on the immune response to SARS-CoV-2. The samples were drawn from the first 160 participants of the ongoing ImmuneRACE study and from 950 to 1,500 subjects provided by 6 global collaborators. Sample metadata almost always included a de-identified subject ID, COVID-19 status, age in years and sex. HLA class I and class II types, where available, came from metadata supplied by the sample provider rather than from assay-based typing.

Trimming accounts for 2 bases at V and 3 bases at J, while the number of junction bases matched to no gene is 5. From its cysteine to its phenylalanine, the CDR3 spans 15 amino acids. This entry keeps only the CDR3 DNA: 45 bases, framed from base 1. The germline V gene specifies KGHSH as CDR1 and LQKENI as CDR2. The collaborating institutions used their own protocols to collect whole blood in K2EDTA tubes. Collaborator samples were shipped for TCRbeta analysis as frozen whole blood, isolated PBMCs, or DNA extracted from either sample type. What the research found in general, with its limitations: How much clinical and demographic metadata was included differed by source and by participant, and the metadata was provided uncurated.

TCRbeta CDR3 regions were amplified from genomic DNA by means of the immunoSEQ Assay, a bias-controlled multiplex PCR. Under the source paper's analysis protocol: The number of nucleated cells in each sample was estimated by amplification of reference gene primers within the assay. To quantify the absolute abundance of each unique TCRbeta CDR3 rearrangement, sequence reads were collapsed and filtered. For each sample, productive Simpson clonality was calculated as the square root of Simpson's diversity index across productive rearrangements. What TCRdb holds here is the immuneACCESS table cut down to in-frame rearrangements. Part of the clones is not present; checked against another copy, under half of the missing clones reflect an unresolved V gene, and the others are unexplained. V, J and clone size are taken as reported in that table, and D and trimming were inferred from the DNA itself. In this sample the table shows 240,000 or so clones, 60% to 75% of which occur a single time. The ten largest clonotypes hold over 3% of the sample.

Concerning this clone itself: The target of this receptor is not known. The record has no base qualities; no much larger clone is one base away.

The specimen sequenced was peripheral blood. This TCR came from a woman older than 75 with acute or convalescent COVID-19. The chain uses TRBV18 and TRBJ2-7; 9 junctional bases match TRBD1. The DNA sequence reads TGTGCCAGCTCACCAGTAGGGACAGGGCTCTACGAGCAGTACTTC. This translates into CASSPVGTGLYEQYF.